These T cell receptor beta chains were read from a single sample in a study of cytomegalovirus exposure and HLA in healthy donors. TCRdb's copy holds only in-frame clones and misses some; the assay was immunoSEQ multiplex PCR. The table records 110,000 to 150,000 clones, approximately 68% of them present only once. The sample was PBMCs. The origin of the receptors is a man aged 35 to 55 in good health and CMV-seronegative. The CDR3 runs from the conserved cysteine through the conserved F or W. A D gene is named only where the DNA matches it firmly. Expanded clones are given a class, and other clones once, few, many or no size at all.

j_call d_call clone_size v_call cdr3_aa cdr3_nt
TRBJ2-2 NA few TRBV6-5 CASSRSITGELFF TGTGCCAGCAGCCGGTCTATCACCGGGGAGCTGTTTTTT
TRBJ1-6 TRBD1 few TRBV10-3 CAISVTGGDSPLHF TGTGCCATCAGCGTGACAGGGGGGGATTCACCCCTCCACTTT
TRBJ1-5 NA once TRBV2 CASQSWRWQPQHF TGTGCCAGCCAAAGCTGGAGGTGGCAGCCCCAGCATTTT
TRBJ1-2 NA NA TRBV5-1 CASSLEAGGYGYTF TGCGCCAGCAGCTTGGAGGCAGGAGGGTATGGCTACACCTTC
TRBJ2-5 TRBD1 NA TRBV10-3 CAISLTDRLETQYF TGTGCCATCAGCCTGACGGACAGGTTGGAGACCCAGTACTTC
TRBJ2-1 TRBD2 NA TRBV5-1 CASSLGLAGRIF TGCGCCAGCAGCTTGGGGCTAGCGGGGAGAATCTTC
TRBJ2-3 TRBD1 few TRBV6-6 CASSYSGTGVADTQYF TGTGCCAGCAGTTACTCCGGGACAGGGGTGGCAGATACGCAGTATTTT
TRBJ2-3 TRBD1 few TRBV15 CATSRYRGYTDTQYF TGTGCCACCAGCAGGTACAGGGGGTACACAGATACGCAGTATTTT
TRBJ2-4 TRBD1 NA TRBV12-5 CASGPGQGETKNIQYF TGTGCTAGTGGCCCAGGACAGGGGGAAACCAAAAACATTCAGTACTTC
TRBJ2-2 TRBD2 NA TRBV9 CASSVGLAGAGELFF TGTGCCAGCAGCGTAGGGCTAGCGGGAGCCGGGGAGCTGTTTTTT
TRBJ1-4 NA NA TRBV9 CASSMGLNEKLFF TGTGCCAGCTCCATGGGGCTTAATGAAAAACTGTTTTTT
TRBJ2-3 TRBD2 few TRBV6-5 CASSESLAGADTQYF TGTGCCAGCAGCGAAAGTTTAGCGGGAGCAGATACGCAGTATTTT
TRBJ2-7 NA NA TRBV5-1 CASSLRPFDSETFYEQYF TGCGCCAGCAGCTTGCGACCCTTCGACAGTGAAACATTCTACGAGCAGTACTTC
TRBJ2-6 NA once TRBV30 CAWNGPSGANVLTF TGTGCCTGGAATGGGCCCTCTGGGGCCAACGTCCTGACTTTC
TRBJ2-3 TRBD1 few TRBV9 CASSGGTGEGDTQYF TGTGCCAGCAGCGGCGGGACAGGGGAGGGAGATACGCAGTATTTT